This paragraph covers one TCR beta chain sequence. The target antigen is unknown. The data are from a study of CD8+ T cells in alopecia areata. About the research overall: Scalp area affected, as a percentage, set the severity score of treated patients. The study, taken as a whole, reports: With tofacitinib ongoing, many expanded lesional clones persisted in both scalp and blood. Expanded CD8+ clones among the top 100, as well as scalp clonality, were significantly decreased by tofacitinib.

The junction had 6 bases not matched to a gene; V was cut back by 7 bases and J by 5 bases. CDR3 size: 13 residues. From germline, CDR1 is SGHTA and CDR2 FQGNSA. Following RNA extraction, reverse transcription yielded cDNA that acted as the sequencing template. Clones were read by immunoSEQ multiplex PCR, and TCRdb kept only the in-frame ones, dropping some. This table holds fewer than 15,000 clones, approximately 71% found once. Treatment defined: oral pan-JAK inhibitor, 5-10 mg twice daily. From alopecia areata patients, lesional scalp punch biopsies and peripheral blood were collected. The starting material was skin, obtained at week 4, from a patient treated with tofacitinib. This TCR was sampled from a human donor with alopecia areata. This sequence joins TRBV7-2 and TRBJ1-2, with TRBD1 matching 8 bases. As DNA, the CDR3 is TGTGCCAGCACCAACTGGACAGGGTATGGCTACACCTTC. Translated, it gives CASTNWTGYGYTF.